This T cell receptor (beta chain) was sequenced during a study of Tregs in tolerant kidney transplant recipients. Trimming stripped 3 bases from V and 2 bases from J, with 3 bases between. This CDR3 has 11 residues. CDR1 SGHKS and CDR2 YYEKEE come from the germline V gene (reference sequence). This clone turned up a few times. The target antigen is unknown. Libraries were prepared by immunoSEQ multiplex PCR; TCRdb keeps only in-frame clonotypes and omits some of them. Among fewer than 150,000 clones, about 90% were seen once, and the ten largest hold approximately 0.59%. Findings and caveats of the study: The most relevant donor-specific Treg TCRbeta repertoire apparently came from expansion with activated donor B cells. Biological reproducibility was not directly addressed in this study. Few patients were studied, so findings need validation in larger groups.

The TCR comes from a human donor in good health. The V and J genes are TRBV5-5 and TRBJ2-7; the D is unclear. The sequencing input was CD4+ T cells from blood. CDR3 DNA sequence: TGTGCCAGCAGCTCCCCCTACGAGCAGTACTTC. Protein product: CASSSPYEQYF.